This T cell receptor (beta chain) was captured by sequencing in a study of T cell responses to AZD1222 COVID-19 vaccine. Produced via immunoSEQ multiplex PCR; TCRdb's table is partial and in-frame only. In the table there are 95,000 or so clones, 91% of which are singletons. A word on this clone: Its antigen is still unknown.

Overall study findings and caveats: Nearly half of the spike-specific TCRs reportedly recognize variant regions that carry no mutations.

This material consisted of peripheral blood, taken 28 days after the second AZD1222 dose. The receptor comes from an adult who received the AZD1222 COVID-19 vaccine.

The CDR3 DNA reads TGTGCCAGCAGTCCCGAGAAGCCGAACACCGGGGAGCTGTTTTTT. Translated, it gives CASSPEKPNTGELFF. The gene calls are TRBV25-1 and TRBJ2-2, with D unresolved. V was trimmed by 5 bases and J by 0 bases, leaving 10 bases between them. The CDR3 runs 15 residues. The germline CDR1 and CDR2 sequences are MGHDK and SYGVNS.